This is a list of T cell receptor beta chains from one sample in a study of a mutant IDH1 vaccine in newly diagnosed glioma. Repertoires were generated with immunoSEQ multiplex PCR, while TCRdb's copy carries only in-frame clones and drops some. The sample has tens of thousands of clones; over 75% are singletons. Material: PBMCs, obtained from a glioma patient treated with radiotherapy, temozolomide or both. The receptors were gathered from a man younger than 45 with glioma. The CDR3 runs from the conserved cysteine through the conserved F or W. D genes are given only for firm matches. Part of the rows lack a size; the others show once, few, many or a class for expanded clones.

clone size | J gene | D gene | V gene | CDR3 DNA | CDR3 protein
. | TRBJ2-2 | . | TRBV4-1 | TGCGCCAGCAGCCAAGGGAGACGGTCGAACACCGGGGAGCTGTTTTTT | CASSQGRRSNTGELFF
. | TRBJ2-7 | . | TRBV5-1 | TGCGCCAGCAGCTGGGGGGACAACTCCTACGAGCAGTACTTC | CASSWGDNSYEQYF
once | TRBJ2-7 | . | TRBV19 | TGTGCCACCTTGGGCGAGCAGTACTTC | CATLGEQYF
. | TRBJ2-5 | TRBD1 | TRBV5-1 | TGCGCCAGCAGCCTCGCGGGGCGACAGGGGGCAGGCGAGACCCAGTACTTC | CASSLAGRQGAGETQYF
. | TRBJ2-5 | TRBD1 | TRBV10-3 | TGTGCCATCAGTGATACAGGGGATGGACAAGAGACCCAGTACTTC | CAISDTGDGQETQYF
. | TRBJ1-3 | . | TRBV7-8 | TGTGCCAGCAGCTCGACCCGGGGGGGAAACACCATATATTTT | CASSSTRGGNTIYF
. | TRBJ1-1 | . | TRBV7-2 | TGTGCCAGCAGCTTAGTTTCAGGGGAGGCTGAAGCTTTCTTT | CASSLVSGEAEAFF
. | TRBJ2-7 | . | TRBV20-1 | TGCAGCGCTAAAGACCCCTACGAGCAGTACTTC | CSAKDPYEQYF
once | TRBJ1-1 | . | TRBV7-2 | TGTGCCAGCAGTACGGGGTATGGTGAAGCTTTCTTT | CASSTGYGEAFF
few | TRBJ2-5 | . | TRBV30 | TGTGCCTGGAGGCCCATGGGGGATTCAGAGACCCAGTACTTC | CAWRPMGDSETQYF
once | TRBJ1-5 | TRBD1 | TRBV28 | TGTGCCAGCAGTTTGGCCGGGACAGCCAGCAATCAGCCCCAGCATTTT | CASSLAGTASNQPQHF
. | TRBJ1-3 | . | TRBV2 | TGTGCCAGCAGTGATGACAGGACCCGATTTGGAAACACCATATATTTT | CASSDDRTRFGNTIYF
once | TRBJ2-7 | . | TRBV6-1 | TGTGCCAGCAGTGAATTGAGAACTTCGATGCCCTACGAGCAGTACTTC | CASSELRTSMPYEQYF
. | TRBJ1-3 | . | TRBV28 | TGTGCCAGCAGCAGTTTGCCTGACCCTGGAAACACCATATATTTT | CASSSLPDPGNTIYF
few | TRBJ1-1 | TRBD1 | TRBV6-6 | TGTGCCAGCAGTACCGGGACAGGGGTGAACACTGAAGCTTTCTTT | CASSTGTGVNTEAFF
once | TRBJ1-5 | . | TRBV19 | TGTGCCAGTAAGGCCTCTCCCAATCAGCCCCAGCATTTT | CASKASPNQPQHF
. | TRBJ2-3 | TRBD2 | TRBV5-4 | TGTGCCAGCAGCTTGGCGGCTAGCGGGAGTGGAGATACGCAGTATTTT | CASSLAASGSGDTQYF
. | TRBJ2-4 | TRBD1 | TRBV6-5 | TGTGCCAGCAGCAGGGACAGTCGGGCCAAAAACATTCAGTACTTC | CASSRDSRAKNIQYF
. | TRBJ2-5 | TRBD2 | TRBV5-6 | TGTGCCAGCAGCCCCACCACCGGGAGCGGGGTGGAGACCCAGTACTTC | CASSPTTGSGVETQYF
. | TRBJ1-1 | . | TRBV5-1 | TGCGCCAGCAGCTTGGACACGAACACTGAAGCTTTCTTT | CASSLDTNTEAFF
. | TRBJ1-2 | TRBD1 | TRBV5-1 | TGCGCCAGCAGCTTGGCAGGGGACAGGGGCGGCTACACCTTC | CASSLAGDRGGYTF
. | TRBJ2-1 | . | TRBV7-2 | TGTGCCAGCAGCTCTGTTAGCGGCAATGAGCAGTTCTTC | CASSSVSGNEQFF
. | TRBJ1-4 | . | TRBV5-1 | TGCGCCAGCAGCTTACTGGGTGAAAAACTGTTTTTT | CASSLLGEKLFF
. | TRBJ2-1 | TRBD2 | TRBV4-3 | TGCGCCAGCAGCCACGGGGCGGGGGGGAAGGGAAATGAGCAGTTCTTC | CASSHGAGGKGNEQFF
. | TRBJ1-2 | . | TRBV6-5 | TGTGCCACCCGGCCCGGGGCCAACTATGGCTACACCTTC | CATRPGANYGYTF
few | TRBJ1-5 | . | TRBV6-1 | TGTGCCAGCAGTGGCGCCCGGGACACTTATAGCAATCAGCCCCAGCATTTT | CASSGARDTYSNQPQHF
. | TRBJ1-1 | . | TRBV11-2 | TGTGCCAGCAGCTTAGGACAGCTGAACACTGAAGCTTTCTTT | CASSLGQLNTEAFF
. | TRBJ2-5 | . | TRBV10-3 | TGTGCCATCAGTGAGTCCCCCGAGACCCAGTACTTC | CAISESPETQYF
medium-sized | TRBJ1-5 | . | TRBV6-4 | TGTGCCAGCAGTGACTCCACCAATCAGCCCCAGCATTTT | CASSDSTNQPQHF
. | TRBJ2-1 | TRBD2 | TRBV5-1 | TGCGCCAGCAGCTTGTCCCCTAGCGGGGGGGCGAGTAATGAGCAGTTCTTC | CASSLSPSGGASNEQFF
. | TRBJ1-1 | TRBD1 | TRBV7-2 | TGTGCCAGCAGCCACACCCCGGGACAGGGTTCGACTGAAGCTTTCTTT | CASSHTPGQGSTEAFF
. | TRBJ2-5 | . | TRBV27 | TGTGCCAGCAGTTTATCTAGGGTAGAGACCCAGTACTTC | CASSLSRVETQYF
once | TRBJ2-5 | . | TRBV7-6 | TGTGCCAGCAGACCGACGGTCCAAGAGACCCAGTACTTC | CASRPTVQETQYF
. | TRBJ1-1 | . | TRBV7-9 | TGTGCCAGCAGCTCCAAGGAAGACATGAACACTGAAGCTTTCTTT | CASSSKEDMNTEAFF
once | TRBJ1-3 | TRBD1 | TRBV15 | TGTGCCACCAGCAGAGATCGGGACAGGGGGGGGAACACCATATATTTT | CATSRDRDRGGNTIYF
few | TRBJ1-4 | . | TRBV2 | TGTGCCAGCAGTGTGGCTTCCCGGGGTGAAAAACTGTTTTTT | CASSVASRGEKLFF
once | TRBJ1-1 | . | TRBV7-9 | TGTGCCAGCAGCTTAGCGAAGGGGCGCTTACCCCCGGAAGCTTTCTTT | CASSLAKGRLPPEAFF
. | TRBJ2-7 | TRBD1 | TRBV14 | TGTGCCAGCAGGCACAGGGGCGTCTACGAGCAGTACTTC | CASRHRGVYEQYF
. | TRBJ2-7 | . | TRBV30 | TGTGCCTGGAGTGCTGGGGGCGTCGCCTACGAGCAGTACTTC | CAWSAGGVAYEQYF
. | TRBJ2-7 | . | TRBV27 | TGTGCCAGCAGCCCCATTCAGGGGATGACCTACGAGCAGTACTTC | CASSPIQGMTYEQYF
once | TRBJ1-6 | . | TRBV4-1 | TGCGCCAGCAGCCAATCCGGGACAACCGAAGGTTCACCCCTCCACTTT | CASSQSGTTEGSPLHF
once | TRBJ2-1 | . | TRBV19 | TGTGCCAGTAGTCCCGAGACAAGCTCCTACAATGAGCAGTTCTTC | CASSPETSSYNEQFF
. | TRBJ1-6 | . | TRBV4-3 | TGCGCCAGCAGCCAAGATCCAGGAGCGGGATCGGTGCGACCCCTCCACTTT | CASSQDPGAGSVRPLHF
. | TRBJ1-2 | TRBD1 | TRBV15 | TGTGCCACCAGCACCTATCAACGGGACAGCCCCTATGGCTACACCTTC | CATSTYQRDSPYGYTF
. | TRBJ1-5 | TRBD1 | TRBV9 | TGTGCCAGCAGCCCAGGGACAGGAAGCGGTCAGCCCCAGCATTTT | CASSPGTGSGQPQHF